The present T cell receptor beta chain was sequenced within a study of T-cell reconstitution after alpha-beta-depleted transplantation in children. This clonotype has a handful of counts. The TCRbeta library incorporated unique molecular identifiers. TCRdb reanalysed the PCR reads using MiXCR and keeps one entry per CDR3 protein. The sample has a few hundred thousand distinct CDR3 sequences; about a tenth are singletons. There are 14 residues in the CDR3. The junction had 3 bases not matched to a gene; V was cut back by 1 base and J by 6 bases. The germline V gene has CDR1 SGHTA and CDR2 FQGNSA. The TCR sequence derives from a human donor who donated a stem cell graft to a child with acute lymphoblastic leukemia. The J gene is TRBJ1-2, the V gene TRBV7-2, with 9 positions matching TRBD1. The specimen comprised PBMCs from the stem cell graft donor, sampled from the stem cell graft. Written as DNA, the CDR3 is TGTGCCAGCAGCTTAGTAAGACAGGGGGATGGCTACACCTTC. Translation: CASSLVRQGDGYTF.